These 10 T cell receptor beta chains originate from one sample sequenced in a study of blood T cell repertoires in COVID-19. The method was immunoSEQ multiplex PCR; TCRdb's version includes in-frame clones alone and lacks a portion of them. The sample gives around 100,000 clones, approximately 78% of which show up once; roughly 10% is in the top ten. Material: peripheral blood. These TCRs come from a man between 60 and 75 years old with active or convalescent COVID-19.

This clone was observed a single time. The V call is TRBV7-2, the J call TRBJ1-1; weak D call: TRBD1 (5 bases). CDR3 length equals 14 residues. Germline CDR1 and CDR2: SGHTA and FQGNSA. Between the trimmed V and J ends, which lost 5 bases and 4 bases, there was a span of 14 bases. The CDR3 DNA reads TGTGCCAGCAGCCTCCAGGGCTTTAGCACTGAAGCTTTCTTT. Translating gives CASSLQGFSTEAFF.

The chain is built from TRBV6-2 or TRBV6-3 and TRBJ2-2; TRBD2 aligns across 7 bases. The ends lost 6 bases at V and 7 bases at J; junction bases unmatched: 8. The CDR3 extends over 14 amino acids. Germline V gene lookup returns CDR1 MNHEY and CDR2 SVGEGT. The CDR3 nucleotides read TGTGCCAGCAGCCCTCGACTAGCAGGCGGGGAGCTGTTTTTT. Its translation is CASSPRLAGGELFF.

The J gene is TRBJ2-1, the V gene TRBV7-9; TRBD2 matches at 13 bases. The CDR3 has 18 amino acids. The germline gives CDR1 SEHNR, CDR2 FQNEAQ (reference sequence). V lost 5 bases and J lost 5; bases outside the gene matches: 12. CDR3 sequence: CASSPTPGLAGNDNEQFF. In DNA form, the CDR3 reads TGTGCCAGCAGCCCCACTCCGGGACTAGCGGGAAACGACAATGAGCAGTTCTTC.

A few counts support this clone. This sequence joins TRBV10-3 and TRBJ2-5; TRBD1 matches 8 bases. In germline, CDR1 is ENHRY, CDR2 SYGVKD. Trimming took 4 bases from V and 5 from J; bases not matched to a gene: 6. The length of the CDR3 is 14 residues. The CDR3 DNA sequence: TGTGCCATCAGTGTTCAGGGGGCTGGGGAGACCCAGTACTTC. This translates into CAISVQGAGETQYF.

The chain uses TRBV9 and TRBJ2-3, with D uncertain. V was clipped by 0 bases and J by 6 bases, with 11 bases between them. In germline, CDR1 is SGDLS, CDR2 YYNGEE. The CDR3 runs 14 residues. CDR3 sequence: CASSVGLSPDTQYF. In DNA form, the CDR3 reads TGTGCCAGCAGCGTAGGTTTATCTCCGGATACGCAGTATTTT.

The chain carries TRBV21-1 and TRBJ1-1; TRBD1, the table's D call, lacks a check against the DNA. TRBV21-1 has pseudogene status. The CDR3 covers 17 residues. The DNA of the CDR3 is TGTGCCAGCAGCAAAGGGGACAAAGGGGGAATGAACACTGAAGCTTTCTTT. Its protein product is CASSKGDKGGMNTEAFF.

The chain couples TRBV6-5 to TRBJ1-2; weak D call: TRBD1 (6 bases). CDR1 is MNHEY and CDR2 is SVGAGI in the germline V gene. The CDR3 contains 15 residues. Trimming took off 4 bases at V and 3 bases at J, with 15 bases between the two ends. The CDR3 DNA reads TGTGCCAGCAGTTGGTCCGGGACACAGGACTATGGCTACACCTTC. Translated: CASSWSGTQDYGYTF.

The chain is built from TRBV4-1 and TRBJ2-5; 9 nucleotides match TRBD1. Germline values: CDR1 MGHRA, CDR2 YSYEKL. The J segment lost 4 bases and the V segment lost 5 bases, leaving 11 bases of the junction unmatched. The CDR3 totals 16 residues. DNA for the CDR3: TGCGCCAGCAGCTATAACAGGGGGCCCGCCGGAGAGACCCAGTACTTC. Its translation: CASSYNRGPAGETQYF.

In this sample, this clone turned up a few times. The chain has TRBV10-2 and TRBJ2-3; maybe TRBD1 (5 bases). V lost 0 bases to trimming and J lost 6 bases, with 10 bases between them. The CDR3 totals 14 residues. CDR1 is WSHSY and CDR2 is SAAADI in the germline V gene. CDR3 DNA sequence: TGCGCCAGCAGTGAGTCTACAGGCAGGGATACGCAGTATTTT. This encodes CASSESTGRDTQYF.

In this sample, this clone turned up once. The genes are TRBV28 and TRBJ2-5, with D maybe TRBD2 (7 bases). V lost 11 bases, J lost 1 base, and 23 bases lay in between. CDR3 size: 16 residues. Germline lookup yields CDR1 MDHEN and CDR2 SYDVKM. The CDR3 nucleotides are TGTGCCCGCCGGGGGGTGGGGGGGCGGGGCCAAGAGACCCAGTACTTC. It specifies CARRGVGGRGQETQYF.